Listed below are T cell receptor beta chains from one sample, sequenced in a study of shared clonotypes between healthy human individuals. Some clones are missing from TCRdb's copy, which holds only in-frame ones; the method was immunoSEQ multiplex PCR. Altogether more than 2 million clones are present, approximately 96% being singletons, with the ten largest covering around 0.13%. Sequenced: naive CD4+ T cells sorted from blood. These receptors all stem from a man aged 18 to 35 in good health. Each CDR3 is given with its conserved first and last residue. The order of the fields is V gene, J gene, D gene, clone size, CDR3 protein, CDR3 DNA. D genes are given only for firm matches. The listing skips clone size in some rows; elsewhere it reads once, few, many or a size class.

v_gene: TRBV7-2; j_gene: TRBJ2-7; d_gene: NA; abundance: NA; CDR3aa: CASSLAGRGNYEQYF; CDR3nt: TGTGCCAGCAGCTTAGCGGGCAGGGGAAACTACGAGCAGTACTTC
v_gene: TRBV28; j_gene: TRBJ1-5; d_gene: NA; abundance: NA; CDR3aa: CASSTDRNQPQHF; CDR3nt: TGTGCCAGCAGCACCGACAGGAATCAGCCCCAGCATTTT
v_gene: TRBV2; j_gene: TRBJ2-7; d_gene: NA; abundance: NA; CDR3aa: CASSERVWKVPEQYF; CDR3nt: TGTGCCAGCAGTGAAAGGGTATGGAAAGTCCCCGAGCAGTACTTC
v_gene: TRBV5-1; j_gene: TRBJ1-4; d_gene: NA; abundance: NA; CDR3aa: CASSLTGTTNEKLFF; CDR3nt: TGCGCCAGCAGCTTGACAGGGACAACTAATGAAAAACTGTTTTTT
v_gene: TRBV12-5; j_gene: TRBJ2-7; d_gene: TRBD2; abundance: NA; CDR3aa: CASGSGTSGSPRSYEQYF; CDR3nt: TGTGCTAGTGGTTCCGGGACTAGCGGGAGCCCCCGCTCCTACGAGCAGTACTTC
v_gene: TRBV30; j_gene: TRBJ2-2; d_gene: NA; abundance: NA; CDR3aa: CAWSVLQNTGELFF; CDR3nt: TGTGCCTGGAGTGTATTGCAGAACACCGGGGAGCTGTTTTTT
v_gene: TRBV7-2; j_gene: TRBJ2-7; d_gene: NA; abundance: NA; CDR3aa: CASRYGGGSPYEQYF; CDR3nt: TGTGCCAGCAGGTACGGAGGGGGCTCCCCCTACGAGCAGTACTTC
v_gene: TRBV7-9; j_gene: TRBJ2-5; d_gene: NA; abundance: NA; CDR3aa: CASSLTRAGETQYF; CDR3nt: TGTGCCAGCAGCTTAACCCGTGCGGGGGAGACCCAGTACTTC
v_gene: TRBV30; j_gene: TRBJ2-6; d_gene: TRBD2; abundance: NA; CDR3aa: CASRPSGGFSGANVLTF; CDR3nt: TGTGCCTCCCGTCCTAGCGGGGGGTTCTCTGGGGCCAACGTCCTGACTTTC
v_gene: TRBV10-3; j_gene: TRBJ2-5; d_gene: TRBD2; abundance: NA; CDR3aa: CAISPSGGYQETQYF; CDR3nt: TGTGCCATCAGTCCCTCGGGAGGGTACCAAGAGACCCAGTACTTC
v_gene: TRBV28; j_gene: TRBJ1-2; d_gene: NA; abundance: NA; CDR3aa: CASREGFDGYTF; CDR3nt: TGTGCCAGCAGGGAGGGGTTCGATGGCTACACCTTC
v_gene: TRBV18; j_gene: TRBJ2-2; d_gene: TRBD2; abundance: NA; CDR3aa: CASSPVLAANTGELFF; CDR3nt: TGTGCCAGCTCACCAGTCCTAGCGGCGAACACCGGGGAGCTGTTTTTT
v_gene: TRBV29-1; j_gene: TRBJ1-1; d_gene: NA; abundance: NA; CDR3aa: CSVGRGTEAFF; CDR3nt: TGCAGCGTTGGCCGTGGCACTGAAGCTTTCTTT
v_gene: TRBV10-2; j_gene: TRBJ1-5; d_gene: TRBD1; abundance: once; CDR3aa: CASSESDRGNQPQHF; CDR3nt: TGCGCCAGCAGTGAGTCTGACAGGGGAAATCAGCCCCAGCATTTT
v_gene: TRBV5-1; j_gene: TRBJ2-5; d_gene: NA; abundance: NA; CDR3aa: CASSFQGETQYF; CDR3nt: TGCGCCAGCAGCTTCCAGGGAGAGACCCAGTACTTC
v_gene: TRBV6-5; j_gene: TRBJ2-1; d_gene: TRBD2; abundance: NA; CDR3aa: CASSSSGGGSHEQFF; CDR3nt: TGTGCCAGCAGTTCCTCGGGGGGGGGCTCCCATGAGCAGTTCTTC
v_gene: TRBV9; j_gene: TRBJ2-1; d_gene: TRBD2; abundance: NA; CDR3aa: CASSVEPAGGDEQFF; CDR3nt: TGTGCCAGCAGCGTAGAACCAGCGGGGGGCGATGAGCAGTTCTTC
v_gene: TRBV5-4; j_gene: TRBJ2-7; d_gene: TRBD1; abundance: NA; CDR3aa: CASRGTGDGGGPSYEQYF; CDR3nt: TGTGCCAGCAGGGGGACAGGGGACGGGGGAGGCCCCTCCTACGAGCAGTACTTC
v_gene: TRBV6-6; j_gene: TRBJ1-5; d_gene: TRBD1; abundance: NA; CDR3aa: CASSYRQGGGNQPQHF; CDR3nt: TGTGCCAGCAGTTACCGGCAGGGGGGTGGCAATCAGCCCCAGCATTTT
v_gene: TRBV5-4; j_gene: TRBJ2-5; d_gene: NA; abundance: NA; CDR3aa: CASSLAGRVRETQYF; CDR3nt: TGTGCCAGCAGCTTGGCTGGCAGGGTACGAGAGACCCAGTACTTC
v_gene: TRBV27; j_gene: TRBJ1-6; d_gene: TRBD1; abundance: NA; CDR3aa: CASSLLTGGDSDSPLHF; CDR3nt: TGTGCCAGCAGTTTACTAACAGGGGGCGATTCGGATTCACCCCTCCACTTT
v_gene: TRBV6-6; j_gene: TRBJ1-2; d_gene: NA; abundance: NA; CDR3aa: CASTKTENYGYTF; CDR3nt: TGTGCCAGCACTAAGACTGAAAACTATGGCTACACCTTC
v_gene: TRBV9; j_gene: TRBJ2-1; d_gene: NA; abundance: NA; CDR3aa: CASSVDQGGQVDEQFF; CDR3nt: TGTGCCAGCAGCGTAGACCAGGGGGGTCAGGTAGATGAGCAGTTCTTC
v_gene: TRBV6-5; j_gene: TRBJ2-7; d_gene: TRBD1; abundance: NA; CDR3aa: CASRRGQGSYEQYF; CDR3nt: TGTGCCAGCAGGAGAGGACAGGGGAGCTACGAGCAGTACTTC
v_gene: TRBV6-1; j_gene: TRBJ2-5; d_gene: NA; abundance: NA; CDR3aa: CASSEGRRPRQETQYF; CDR3nt: TGTGCCAGCAGTGAAGGCAGGAGACCACGCCAAGAGACCCAGTACTTC
v_gene: TRBV7-8; j_gene: TRBJ1-3; d_gene: NA; abundance: NA; CDR3aa: CASSFPEAGNTIYF; CDR3nt: TGTGCCAGCAGCTTCCCGGAGGCTGGAAACACCATATATTTT
v_gene: TRBV18; j_gene: TRBJ1-2; d_gene: TRBD1; abundance: NA; CDR3aa: CASSRGQGINGYTF; CDR3nt: TGTGCCAGCTCCCGCGGACAGGGGATCAATGGCTACACCTTC
v_gene: TRBV10-3; j_gene: TRBJ2-3; d_gene: NA; abundance: NA; CDR3aa: CAISGGETDTQYF; CDR3nt: TGTGCCATCAGTGGCGGGGAAACAGATACGCAGTATTTT
v_gene: TRBV30; j_gene: TRBJ2-1; d_gene: TRBD2; abundance: NA; CDR3aa: CAWSGPSGTSGAGGSYNEQFF; CDR3nt: TGTGCCTGGAGTGGCCCCTCCGGGACTAGCGGAGCAGGGGGGTCCTACAATGAGCAGTTCTTC
v_gene: TRBV5-6; j_gene: TRBJ2-5; d_gene: TRBD1; abundance: NA; CDR3aa: CASSLGRQGAGKETQYF; CDR3nt: TGTGCCAGCAGCTTGGGTAGACAGGGGGCGGGAAAAGAGACCCAGTACTTC
v_gene: TRBV7-2; j_gene: TRBJ1-1; d_gene: NA; abundance: NA; CDR3aa: CASSSGEVNTEAFF; CDR3nt: TGTGCCAGCAGCTCAGGGGAGGTGAACACTGAAGCTTTCTTT
v_gene: TRBV5-1; j_gene: TRBJ1-5; d_gene: TRBD1; abundance: NA; CDR3aa: CASSLADRGLQPQHF; CDR3nt: TGCGCCAGCAGCTTGGCGGACAGGGGGCTTCAGCCCCAGCATTTT
v_gene: TRBV6-1; j_gene: TRBJ2-1; d_gene: NA; abundance: NA; CDR3aa: CANQPASKSVEQFF; CDR3nt: TGTGCCAACCAGCCGGCCTCTAAATCCGTGGAGCAGTTCTTC
v_gene: TRBV7-3; j_gene: TRBJ2-5; d_gene: TRBD1; abundance: NA; CDR3aa: CASSPGQGQYQETQYF; CDR3nt: TGTGCCAGCAGCCCTGGACAGGGCCAGTACCAAGAGACCCAGTACTTC
v_gene: TRBV11-2; j_gene: TRBJ1-2; d_gene: TRBD1; abundance: NA; CDR3aa: CASSQGQGAHGYTF; CDR3nt: TGTGCCAGCAGCCAAGGACAGGGGGCTCATGGCTACACCTTC
v_gene: TRBV27; j_gene: TRBJ1-2; d_gene: TRBD1; abundance: NA; CDR3aa: CASRGQGSYGYTF; CDR3nt: TGTGCCAGCAGGGGACAGGGTTCCTATGGCTACACCTTC
v_gene: TRBV19; j_gene: TRBJ1-5; d_gene: NA; abundance: NA; CDR3aa: CASSIQVGNQPQHF; CDR3nt: TGTGCCAGTAGTATCCAGGTGGGCAATCAGCCCCAGCATTTT
v_gene: TRBV28; j_gene: TRBJ2-7; d_gene: TRBD2; abundance: NA; CDR3aa: CASSLASTSGTYEQYF; CDR3nt: TGTGCCAGCAGTCTCGCATCGACTAGCGGCACCTACGAGCAGTACTTC
v_gene: TRBV19; j_gene: TRBJ1-4; d_gene: NA; abundance: NA; CDR3aa: CASSREATNEKLFF; CDR3nt: TGTGCCAGTAGCCGAGAGGCAACTAATGAAAAACTGTTTTTT
v_gene: TRBV5-4; j_gene: TRBJ2-1; d_gene: NA; abundance: NA; CDR3aa: CASSLAGGFSSYNEQFF; CDR3nt: TGTGCCAGCAGCTTGGCCGGGGGTTTTAGCTCCTACAATGAGCAGTTCTTC
v_gene: TRBV6-1; j_gene: TRBJ1-6; d_gene: TRBD1; abundance: NA; CDR3aa: CASSLGGLNNSPLHF; CDR3nt: TGTGCCAGCAGCCTAGGGGGCCTGAATAATTCACCCCTCCACTTT
v_gene: TRBV21-1; j_gene: TRBJ2-3; d_gene: NA; abundance: once; CDR3aa: CASTQSPRGRRTDTQYF; CDR3nt: TGTGCCAGCACCCAAAGCCCTAGGGGGAGGCGCACAGATACGCAGTATTTT
v_gene: TRBV30; j_gene: TRBJ2-7; d_gene: NA; abundance: NA; CDR3aa: CAWSVRGEQYF; CDR3nt: TGTGCCTGGAGTGTACGGGGAGAGCAGTACTTC
v_gene: TRBV7-9; j_gene: TRBJ1-4; d_gene: NA; abundance: NA; CDR3aa: CASSSTGYTNEKLFF; CDR3nt: TGTGCCAGCAGCTCAACAGGGTATACTAATGAAAAACTGTTTTTT